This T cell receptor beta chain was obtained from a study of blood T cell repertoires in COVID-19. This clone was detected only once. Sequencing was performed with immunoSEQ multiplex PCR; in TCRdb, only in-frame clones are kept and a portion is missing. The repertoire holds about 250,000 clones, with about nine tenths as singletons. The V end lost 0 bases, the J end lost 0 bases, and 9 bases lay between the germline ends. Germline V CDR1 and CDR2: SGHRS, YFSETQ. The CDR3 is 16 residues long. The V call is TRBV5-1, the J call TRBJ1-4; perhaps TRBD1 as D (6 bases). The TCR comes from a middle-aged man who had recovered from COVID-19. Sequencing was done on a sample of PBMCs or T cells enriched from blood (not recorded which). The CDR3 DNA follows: TGCGCCAGCAGCTTGGGGGACACTACAACTAATGAAAAACTGTTTTTT. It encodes CASSLGDTTTNEKLFF.